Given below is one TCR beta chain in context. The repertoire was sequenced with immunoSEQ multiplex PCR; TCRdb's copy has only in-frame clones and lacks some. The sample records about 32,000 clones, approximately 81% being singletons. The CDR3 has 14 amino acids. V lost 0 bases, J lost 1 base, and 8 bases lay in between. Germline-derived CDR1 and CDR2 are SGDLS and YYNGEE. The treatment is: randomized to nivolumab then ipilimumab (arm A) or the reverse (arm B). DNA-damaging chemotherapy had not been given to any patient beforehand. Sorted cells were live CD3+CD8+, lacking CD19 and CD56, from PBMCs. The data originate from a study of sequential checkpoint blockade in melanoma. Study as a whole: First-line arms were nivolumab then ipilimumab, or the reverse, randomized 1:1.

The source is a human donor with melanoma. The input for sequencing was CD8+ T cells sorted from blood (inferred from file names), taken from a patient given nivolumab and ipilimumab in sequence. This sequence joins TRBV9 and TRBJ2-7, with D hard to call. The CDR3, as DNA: TGTGCCAGCAGCGTAGGTGCGGATTCCTACGAGCAGTACTTC. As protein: CASSVGADSYEQYF.